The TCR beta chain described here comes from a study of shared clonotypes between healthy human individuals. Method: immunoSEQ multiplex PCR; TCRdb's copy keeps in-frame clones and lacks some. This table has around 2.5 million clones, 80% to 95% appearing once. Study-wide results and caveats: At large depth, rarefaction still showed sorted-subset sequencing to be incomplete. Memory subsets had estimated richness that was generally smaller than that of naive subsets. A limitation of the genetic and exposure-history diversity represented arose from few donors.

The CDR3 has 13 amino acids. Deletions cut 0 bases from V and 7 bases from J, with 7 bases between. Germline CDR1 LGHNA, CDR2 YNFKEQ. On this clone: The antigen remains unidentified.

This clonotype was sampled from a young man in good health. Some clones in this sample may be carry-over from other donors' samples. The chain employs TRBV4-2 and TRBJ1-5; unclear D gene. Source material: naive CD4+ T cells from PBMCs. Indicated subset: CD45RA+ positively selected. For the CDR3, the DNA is TGTGCCAGCAGCCAAGATTGGGCACAGCCCCAGCATTTT. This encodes CASSQDWAQPQHF.